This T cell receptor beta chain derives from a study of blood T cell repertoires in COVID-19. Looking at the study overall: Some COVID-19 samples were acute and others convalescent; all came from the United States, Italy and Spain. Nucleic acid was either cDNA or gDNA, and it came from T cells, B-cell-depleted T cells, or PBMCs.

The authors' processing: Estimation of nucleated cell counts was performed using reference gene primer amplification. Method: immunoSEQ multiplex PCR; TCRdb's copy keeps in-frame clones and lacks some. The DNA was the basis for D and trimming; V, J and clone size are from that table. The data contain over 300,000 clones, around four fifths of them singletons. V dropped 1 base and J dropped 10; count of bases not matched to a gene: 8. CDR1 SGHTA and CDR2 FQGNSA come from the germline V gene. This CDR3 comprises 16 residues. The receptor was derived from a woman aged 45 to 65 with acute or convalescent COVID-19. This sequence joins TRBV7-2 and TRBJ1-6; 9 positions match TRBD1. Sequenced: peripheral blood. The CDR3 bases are TGTGCCAGCAGCTTAGACAGGGGGCGCGTCAGCTCACCCCTCCACTTT. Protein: CASSLDRGRVSSPLHF. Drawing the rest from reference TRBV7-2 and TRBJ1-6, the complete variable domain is GAGVSQSPSNKVTEKGKDVELRCDPISGHTALYWYRQSLGQGLEFLIYFQGNSAPDKSGLPSDRFSAERTGGSVSTLTIQRTQQEDSAVYLCASSLDRGRVSSPLHFGNGTRLTVT.